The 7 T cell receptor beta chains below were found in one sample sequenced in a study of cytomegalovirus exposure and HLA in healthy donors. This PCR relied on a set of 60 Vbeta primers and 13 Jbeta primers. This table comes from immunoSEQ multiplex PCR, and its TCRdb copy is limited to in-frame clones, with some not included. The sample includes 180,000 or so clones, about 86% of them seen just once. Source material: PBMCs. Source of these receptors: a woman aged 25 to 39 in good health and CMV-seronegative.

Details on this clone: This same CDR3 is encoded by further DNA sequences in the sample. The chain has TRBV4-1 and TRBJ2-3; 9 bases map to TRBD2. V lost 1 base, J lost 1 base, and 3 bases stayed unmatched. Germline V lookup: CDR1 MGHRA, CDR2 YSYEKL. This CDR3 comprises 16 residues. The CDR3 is CASSQVASGGTDTQYF. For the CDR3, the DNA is TGCGCCAGCAGCCAAGTGGCTAGCGGGGGCACAGATACGCAGTATTTT.

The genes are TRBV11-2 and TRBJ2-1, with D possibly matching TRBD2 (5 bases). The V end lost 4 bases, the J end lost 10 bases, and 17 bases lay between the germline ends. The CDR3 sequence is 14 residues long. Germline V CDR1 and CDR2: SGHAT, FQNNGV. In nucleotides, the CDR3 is TGTGCCAGCAGCTCACTTAGTGGGGTAGCGGAGCAGTTCTTC. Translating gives CASSSLSGVAEQFF.

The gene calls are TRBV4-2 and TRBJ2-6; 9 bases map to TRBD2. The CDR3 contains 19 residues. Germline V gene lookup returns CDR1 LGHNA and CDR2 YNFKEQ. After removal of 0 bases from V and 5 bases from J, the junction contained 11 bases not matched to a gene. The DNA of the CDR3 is TGTGCCAGCAGCCAAGAAACATTTAGCGGGAGAGGCTGGGCCAACGTCCTGACTTTC. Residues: CASSQETFSGRGWANVLTF.

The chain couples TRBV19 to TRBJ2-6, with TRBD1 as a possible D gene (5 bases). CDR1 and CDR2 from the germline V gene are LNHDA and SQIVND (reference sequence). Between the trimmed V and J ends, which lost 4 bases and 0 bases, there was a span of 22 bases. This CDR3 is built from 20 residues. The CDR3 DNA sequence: TGTGCCAGTAGTAACCCTCTGTTGGGGCTCTTCAACTCTGGGGCCAACGTCCTGACTTTC. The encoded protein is CASSNPLLGLFNSGANVLTF.

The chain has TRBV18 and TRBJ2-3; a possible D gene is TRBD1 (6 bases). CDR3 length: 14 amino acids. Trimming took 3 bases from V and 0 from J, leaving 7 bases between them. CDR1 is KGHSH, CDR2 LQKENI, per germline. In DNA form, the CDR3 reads TGTGCCAGCTCACCGGACAGAAGCACAGATACGCAGTATTTT. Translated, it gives CASSPDRSTDTQYF.

The CDR3 DNA follows: TGTGCCAGCAGCCGACGTACAGGGAAAGGTGAAAAACTGTTTTTT. The encoded protein is CASSRRTGKGEKLFF. The chain combines TRBV14 with TRBJ1-4, with D possibly being TRBD1 (6 bases). The ends were cut back, 4 bases at V and 7 bases at J, with 16 bases in the middle. The CDR3 covers 15 residues. The germline V gene encodes CDR1 SGHDN and CDR2 FVKESK.

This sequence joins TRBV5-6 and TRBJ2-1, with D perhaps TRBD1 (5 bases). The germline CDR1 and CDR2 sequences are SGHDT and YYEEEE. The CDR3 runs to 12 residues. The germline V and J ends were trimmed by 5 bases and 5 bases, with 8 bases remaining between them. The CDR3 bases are TGTGCCAGCAGTCGACAGAACAATGAGCAGTTCTTC. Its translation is CASSRQNNEQFF.